This T cell receptor (beta chain) came from a study of OX40 agonist ivuxolimab in advanced cancers. Overall study: Ivuxolimab, an agonistic anti-OX40 (CD134) antibody, was given to patients. Averaging about 60 years in age, with a range of roughly 20 to 80, the cohort was 65% to 90% male. A partial response was reached by three patients: one with hepatocellular carcinoma and two with cutaneous melanoma.

Using immunoSEQ multiplex PCR, the repertoire was profiled, and TCRdb retains in-frame clones only, with some absent. The sample records about 27,000 clones, 70% to 85% being singletons. Overall study findings and caveats: CD8+ T cells showed, on average, more clonal expansion than CD4+ cells.

The CDR3 is 14 amino acids. Deletions cut 3 bases from V and 6 bases from J, with 15 bases between. The germline V gene encodes CDR1 LNHNV and CDR2 YYDKDF (reference sequence). Details on this clone: The antigen remains undetermined.

This chain links TRBV15 with TRBJ2-7, with D possibly being TRBD2 (5 bases). The sample consisted of CD4+ or CD8+ T cells sorted from blood, taken in a trial of the OX40 agonist ivuxolimab. The TCR comes from an adult with an advanced solid tumor such as melanoma, head and neck, liver or kidney cancer. The CDR3 sequence: CATSRGLEVGEQYF. The DNA for the CDR3 is TGTGCCACCAGCAGGGGGTTGGAGGTAGGCGAGCAGTACTTC.